The 25 T cell receptor beta chains below all came from one sample that was sequenced in a study of T cell responses to AZD1222 COVID-19 vaccine. Method: immunoSEQ multiplex PCR; TCRdb's copy keeps in-frame clones and lacks some. The table records over 150,000 clones, just over 85% of them present only once. The source material was peripheral blood, sampled 28 days after the second AZD1222 dose. The source of these receptors is an adult who received the AZD1222 COVID-19 vaccine.

For the CDR3, the DNA is TGTGCCAGTAGACCGGGACAGGGTTATGAAAAACTGTTTTTT. Translation: CASRPGQGYEKLFF. The chain links TRBV19 to TRBJ1-4; TRBD1 matches 9 bases. The CDR3 extends over 14 amino acids. V was pared by 6 bases and J by 6 bases, with 5 bases of the junction left unmatched. Germline V gene data show CDR1 as LNHDA and CDR2 as SQIVND (reference sequence).

This clone was found a few times. The rearrangement uses TRBV19 and TRBJ2-7, with D perhaps matching TRBD2 (7 bases). The germline CDR1 and CDR2 sequences are LNHDA and SQIVND (reference sequence). CDR3 length equals 12 residues. V was clipped by 5 bases and J by 7 bases, with 12 bases between them. In nucleotides, the CDR3 is TGTGCCAGTAGTGCGGGGGCCCGAGAGCAGTACTTC. Translated, it gives CASSAGAREQYF.

This clone was found once. The CDR3 DNA reads TGTGCCTGGACTGCTCTGGGGACGACTACCGGGGAGCTGTTTTTT. The encoded protein is CAWTALGTTTGELFF. The V call is TRBV30, the J call TRBJ2-2; tentatively, D is TRBD1 or TRBD2 (5 bases each). V lost 4 bases and J 5 bases, leaving 17 bases between the germline ends. Germline-derived CDR1 and CDR2 are GTSNPN and SVGIG (reference sequence). There are 15 residues in the CDR3.

The V and J genes are TRBV7-8 and TRBJ1-6, with 7 bases matching TRBD1. Germline CDR1 reads SGHVS; CDR2 reads FQNEAQ. V was clipped by 4 bases and J by 5 bases; unmatched bases: 5. There are 15 residues in the CDR3. The CDR3 loop reads CASSSGTANNSPLHF. DNA for the CDR3: TGTGCCAGCAGCTCCGGGACAGCCAATAATTCACCCCTCCACTTT.

This clone has only a few counts. This chain connects TRBV5-4 to TRBJ2-7; D is possibly TRBD1 or TRBD2 (5 bases each). The germline CDR1 and CDR2 sequences are SGHNT and YYREEE (reference sequence). The CDR3 spans 14 residues. Trimming stripped 2 bases from V and 6 bases from J, with 15 bases between. The CDR3 DNA reads TGTGCCAGCAGCTTTGAGGGACGCCTAACCGAGCAGTACTTC. It specifies CASSFEGRLTEQYF.

The chain couples TRBV7-2 to TRBJ1-3; unclear D gene. V dropped 5 bases and J dropped 0 bases, with 11 bases sitting between them. The CDR3 totals 15 residues. Germline V CDR1 and CDR2: SGHTA, FQGNSA. The chain's CDR3 is CASSPRRSSGNTIYF. The CDR3 DNA sequence: TGTGCCAGCAGCCCGCGACGGAGCTCTGGAAACACCATATATTTT.

The chain uses TRBV24-1 and TRBJ1-1; no firm D call. V was trimmed by 1 base and J by 5 bases, leaving 7 bases between them. The germline V gene encodes CDR1 KGHDR and CDR2 SFDVKD. CDR3 size: 13 residues. The CDR3 DNA reads as TGTGCCACCAGTGATTTACAAGGGACTGAAGCTTTCTTT. Residues: CATSDLQGTEAFF.

The J gene is TRBJ1-4, the V gene TRBV20-1; D gene unclear. Trimming cost V 3 bases and J 4 bases, with 3 bases left between them. CDR1 DFQATT and CDR2 SNEGSKA come from the germline V gene (reference sequence). This CDR3 contains 11 residues. The CDR3 DNA is TGCAGTGCTAGCGGTAATGAAAAACTGTTTTTT. Amino acids: CSASGNEKLFF.

The chain has TRBV5-4 and TRBJ2-2, with TRBD1 as a possible D gene (5 bases). This CDR3 is built from 15 residues. Deletions cut 4 bases from V and 9 bases from J, with 19 bases between. Germline V lookup: CDR1 SGHNT, CDR2 YYREEE (reference sequence). The chain's CDR3 is CASSPYGKGSWELFF. In DNA form, the CDR3 reads TGTGCCAGCAGCCCCTATGGAAAGGGGTCTTGGGAGCTGTTTTTT. Supplemented by reference TRBV5-4 and TRBJ2-2, the full variable domain reads ETGVTQSPTHLIKTRGQQVTLRCSSQSGHNTVSWYQQALGQGPQFIFQYYREEENGRGNFPPRFSGLQFPNYSSELNVNALELDDSALYLCASSPYGKGSWELFFGEGSRLTVL.

About this clone itself: At the DNA level, this CDR3 is encoded by other sequences in the same sample as well. The V call is TRBV18, the J call TRBJ2-1; no definite D call. V lost 0 bases to trimming and J lost 10 bases, with 7 bases between them. This CDR3 is 12 amino acids long. Germline CDR1 is KGHSH and CDR2 is LQKENI. CDR3 bases: TGTGCCAGCTCACCACCAGGGATGGAGCAGTTCTTC. The encoded protein is CASSPPGMEQFF.

The rearrangement joins TRBV2 to TRBJ2-3; 9 nucleotides agree with TRBD2. The ends lost 1 base at V and 1 base at J; junction bases unmatched: 6. The length of the CDR3 is 17 residues. Germline lookup yields CDR1 SNHLY and CDR2 FYNNEI. Here the CDR3 DNA reads TGTGCCAGCAGTGAAGTTGGAGTAGCGGGGGGCACAGATACGCAGTATTTT. Translating it yields CASSEVGVAGGTDTQYF.

This clone has just one count. V usage is TRBV4-1 and J usage is TRBJ2-7; D gene uncertain. The CDR3 is 13 amino acids. Looked up from germline, CDR1 is MGHRA and CDR2 is YSYEKL. V was cut by 0 bases and J by 9 bases, with 12 bases left in between. The DNA for the CDR3 is TGCGCCAGCAGCCAAGATGGCGGCCTCCGGCAGTACTTC. This encodes CASSQDGGLRQYF.

The chain links TRBV3-1 (or the pseudogene TRBV3-2) to TRBJ2-1; possibly TRBD2 for D (5 bases). The germline V gene encodes CDR1 LGHDT and CDR2 YNNKEL (reference sequence). The CDR3 is made up of 17 amino acids. Trimming cost V 4 bases and J 1 base, with 17 bases left between them. CDR3 loop: CASSPRTGIGSYNEQFF. The CDR3 DNA reads as TGTGCCAGCAGCCCCCGGACTGGGATAGGGTCCTACAATGAGCAGTTCTTC.

This clone was detected only once. This sequence joins TRBV5-1 and TRBJ1-4; possibly TRBD1 for D (6 bases). Germline CDR1 reads SGHRS; CDR2 reads YFSETQ. The CDR3 spans 16 residues. V was pared by 3 bases and J by 5 bases, with 17 bases between. The CDR3 DNA reads as TGCGCCAGCAGCTCCCTCCCGACAGGCGAAAATGAAAAACTGTTTTTT. This codes for CASSSLPTGENEKLFF.

The chain joins TRBV9 to TRBJ2-1; 14 bases agree with TRBD2. The germline CDR1 and CDR2 sequences are SGDLS and YYNGEE. This CDR3 has 16 residues. J was trimmed by 7 bases and V by 4 bases; bases with no gene match: 7. Here the CDR3 DNA reads TGTGCCAGCAGCTTCGGGACTAGCGGGGGTTTGAATGAGCAGTTCTTC. Translated, it gives CASSFGTSGGLNEQFF.

J is TRBJ2-1 and V is TRBV29-1, with TRBD1 identical over 8 bases. The germline V gene has CDR1 SQVTM and CDR2 ANQGSEA. The CDR3 covers 14 residues. The V segment lost 6 bases and the J segment 4 bases; nucleotides outside the gene matches: 8. CDR3 sequence: CSVYRQGIYNEQFF. The CDR3 coding sequence is TGCAGCGTCTACCGACAGGGGATTTACAATGAGCAGTTCTTC.

This chain uses TRBV9 with TRBJ2-1, with 12 nucleotides matching TRBD2. The CDR3 totals 15 residues. The germline gives CDR1 SGDLS, CDR2 YYNGEE. With 4 bases clipped from V and 2 bases from J, the junction kept 1 base outside the gene matches. The CDR3 coding sequence is TGTGCCAGCAGCCTAGCGGGGGGGACCTACAATGAGCAGTTCTTC. Encoded protein: CASSLAGGTYNEQFF. Filled out from reference TRBV9 and TRBJ2-1, the complete variable domain reads DSGVTQTPKHLITATGQRVTLRCSPRSGDLSVYWYQQSLDQGLQFLIQYYNGEERAKGNILERFSAQQFPDLHSELNLSSLELGDSALYFCASSLAGGTYNEQFFGPGTRLTVL.

CDR3 in DNA: TGTGCCAGTAGTGAGACAGGGGCTATCTCTGGAAACACCATATATTTT. Translated, it gives CASSETGAISGNTIYF. The gene calls are TRBV19 and TRBJ1-3; 8 nucleotides match TRBD1. Germline V lookup: CDR1 LNHDA, CDR2 SQIVND (reference sequence). The junction had 6 bases not matched to a gene; V was cut back by 5 bases and J by 0 bases. The CDR3 contains 16 residues.

This chain joins TRBV14 and TRBJ1-6; no firm D call. The V end lost 4 bases, the J end lost 4 bases, and 5 bases lay between the germline ends. The germline V gene has CDR1 SGHDN and CDR2 FVKESK. This CDR3 has 13 amino acids. CDR3 nucleotides: TGTGCCAGCAGCCGCCTGTATAATTCACCCCTCCACTTT. Translation: CASSRLYNSPLHF.

The chain has TRBV7-6 and TRBJ2-7; a weak D match, TRBD2 (5 bases). The CDR3 extends over 16 amino acids. The V and J ends lost 1 base and 3 bases respectively, with 16 bases between them. The V gene's germline CDR1 is SGHVS and CDR2 FNYEAQ. The CDR3 sequence is CASSLGSTSGSYEQYF. In nucleotides, the CDR3 is TGTGCCAGCAGCTTAGGATCAACGTCGGGAAGCTACGAGCAGTACTTC.

The sample holds one count of this clone. The gene calls are TRBV6-5 and TRBJ1-2, with 7 bases fitting TRBD1. This CDR3 is built from 13 residues. The V gene's germline CDR1 is MNHEY and CDR2 SVGAGI. The V gene end was trimmed by 6 bases and the J gene end by 3 bases; junction bases not matched to a gene: 4. The chain's CDR3 is CASRETGHYGYTF. CDR3 coding DNA: TGTGCCAGCAGAGAGACAGGGCACTATGGCTACACCTTC.

This chain uses TRBV4-3 with TRBJ2-3; TRBD2 agrees at 14 bases. The CDR3 runs 19 residues. With V trimmed by 0 bases and J by 4 bases, 9 bases remained unmatched. Per germline, CDR1 LGHNA and CDR2 YSLEER. The CDR3 reads CASSQDRTSGGMRADTQYF. The CDR3 bases are TGCGCCAGCAGCCAAGATAGGACTAGCGGGGGGATGCGGGCAGATACGCAGTATTTT.

The chain couples TRBV30 to TRBJ1-5, with 8 positions matching TRBD1. V lost 2 bases and J lost 7; bases outside the gene matches: 7. The CDR3 is 14 residues long. Germline assignment: CDR1 GTSNPN and CDR2 SVGIG (reference sequence). The CDR3 is CAWSMDRARQPQHF. CDR3 nucleotide sequence: TGTGCCTGGAGTATGGACAGGGCCCGGCAGCCCCAGCATTTT.

The CDR3 DNA sequence: TGTGCCAGCAGTCCCGGGAGAGGGGTAGACTATGGCTACACCTTC. It codes for CASSPGRGVDYGYTF. The chain couples TRBV6-5 to TRBJ1-2; D might be TRBD1 (5 bases). Germline V lookup: CDR1 MNHEY, CDR2 SVGAGI. V was shortened by 5 bases and J by 3 bases, with 16 bases between the two germline ends. The CDR3 is 15 amino acids.

This chain joins TRBV2 and TRBJ1-5, with D maybe TRBD1 (5 bases). This CDR3 region has 14 residues. CDR1 is SNHLY, CDR2 FYNNEI, per germline. The V end lost 3 bases, the J end lost 3 bases, and 9 bases lay between the germline ends. The CDR3 DNA reads as TGTGCCAGCAGTGAGAGGGGCCACAATCAGCCCCAGCATTTT. Residues: CASSERGHNQPQHF.